The 17 T cell receptor beta chains reported below all come from one sample, sequenced in a study of vaccination and CD4 T cells after COVID-19. Sequencing of DNA taken from cultured CD4+ T cells relied on the Oncomine TCR Beta short-read assay. TCRdb re-derived calls from the PCR reads in MiXCR, one entry per CDR3 protein. The table lists some 14,000 distinct CDR3 sequences, roughly 37% of them singletons. Noted treatment: roughly 11-day PBMC culture with coronavirus spike peptide pools or control peptides (ViraFEST assay). No antigen has been assigned to these receptors. The material sequenced was CD4+ T cells from blood, cultured in vitro. Every receptor here comes from a human donor who had recovered from COVID-19.

This clonotype has a handful of counts. The chain recombines TRBV7-9 with TRBJ2-2, with TRBD1 matching 8 bases. CDR3 length: 15 residues. V lost 7 bases to trimming and J lost 6 bases; unmatched junction nucleotides: 10. CDR1 and CDR2 from the germline V gene are SEHNR and FQNEAQ (reference sequence). This CDR3 is CASTPGRQGPGELFF. The CDR3 nucleotides are TGTGCCAGCACCCCCGGGAGACAGGGGCCCGGGGAGCTGTTTTTT.

This clonotype was counted a single time. At one end the junction does not follow the germline gene, possibly because of a read error. The rearrangement links TRBV7-9 to TRBJ1-6; perhaps TRBD1 as D (6 bases). CDR1 is SEHNR and CDR2 is FQNEAQ in the germline V gene (reference sequence). The length of the CDR3 is 14 residues. As DNA, the CDR3 is TGCGCCAGCAGCTTGGACCAGGGGAGTTCACCCCTCCACTTT. Protein sequence: CASSLDQGSSPLHF.

The chain carries TRBV20-1 and TRBJ2-1, with D maybe TRBD2 (5 bases). This CDR3 has 16 amino acids. CDR1 and CDR2 (germline): DFQATT, SNEGSKA (reference sequence). V was trimmed by 0 bases and J by 9 bases, leaving 21 bases between them. The CDR3 DNA is TGCAGTGCTAGAGATATAAGAGGAGGTGGAGGTTTTGAGCAGTTCTTC. This gives the protein CSARDIRGGGGFEQFF.

The chain links TRBV20-1 to TRBJ2-3; no clear D gene. Germline V gene sequence: CDR1 DFQATT, CDR2 SNEGSKA (reference sequence). This CDR3 is 12 amino acids long. The CDR3, as DNA: TGCAGCGCCGGTGGTCGTAAAGATACGCAGTATTTT. This codes for CSAGGRKDTQYF.

This chain joins TRBV20-1 and TRBJ2-3, with D unclear. The CDR3 is 16 amino acids. The germline V and J ends were trimmed by 6 bases and 2 bases, with 21 bases remaining between them. Germline values: CDR1 DFQATT, CDR2 SNEGSKA (reference sequence). CDR3 DNA sequence: TGCAGTGCCCGACCTAGGGTGGGTCTTCCCACAGATACGCAGTATTTT. As protein: CSARPRVGLPTDTQYF.

The chain combines TRBV6-4 with TRBJ1-5, with D possibly matching TRBD1 (5 bases). The CDR3 is 15 residues long. The germline V gene has CDR1 MRHNA and CDR2 SNTAGT. The CDR3: CAPKGRPGTNQPQHF. CDR3 nucleotide sequence: TGTGCTCCTAAGGGACGCCCGGGGACCAATCAGCCCCAGCATTTT.

This chain uses TRBV7-9 with TRBJ2-2; 10 nucleotides agree with TRBD2. The CDR3 contains 14 residues. Losses at the gene ends were 2 bases for V and 7 bases for J; bases not matched to a gene: 1. Germline V gene lookup returns CDR1 SEHNR and CDR2 FQNEAQ (reference sequence). This CDR3 is CASSLLAGVGELFF. CDR3 coding DNA: TGTGCCAGCAGCTTACTAGCGGGAGTCGGGGAGCTGTTTTTT.

This clonotype was seen more than once but under ten times. The rearrangement links TRBV28 to TRBJ1-6; D not certain. The CDR3 runs to 15 residues. V was cut by 10 bases and J by 0 bases, with 13 bases left in between. Looked up from germline, CDR1 is MDHEN and CDR2 is SYDVKM. This CDR3 reads CATKGPSSYNSPLHF. CDR3 sequence (DNA): TGTGCCACGAAGGGTCCCAGCTCCTATAATTCACCCCTCCACTTT.

The chain has TRBV28 and TRBJ1-4; no clear D. The CDR3 extends over 15 amino acids. Trimming took off 6 bases at V and 0 bases at J, with 11 bases between the two ends. The germline V gene encodes CDR1 MDHEN and CDR2 SYDVKM. The CDR3 sequence: CASSPREATNEKLFF. The CDR3, as DNA: TGTGCCAGCAGCCCCCGAGAAGCAACTAATGAAAAACTGTTTTTT.

This clonotype was seen only a few times. The rearrangement links TRBV24-1 to TRBJ2-2; D unclear. V lost 1 base, J lost 7 bases, and 6 bases lay in between. This CDR3 is built from 13 residues. Germline assignment: CDR1 KGHDR and CDR2 SFDVKD. CDR3 bases: TGTGCCACCAGTGATTTACAGCGCGGGGAGCTGTTTTTT. This encodes CATSDLQRGELFF.

J is TRBJ2-6 and V is TRBV5-1; a possible D gene is TRBD1 (5 bases). The germline V gene encodes CDR1 SGHRS and CDR2 YFSETQ. The V gene lost 3 bases and the J gene lost 4 bases, with 11 bases spanning the gap. The CDR3 is 15 amino acids. The CDR3 bases are TGCGCCAGCAGCTCAACAGGATCCGGGGCCAACGTCCTGACTTTC. Translated: CASSSTGSGANVLTF. Combining the CDR3 with reference TRBV5-1 and TRBJ2-6 gives the whole variable domain KAGVTQTPRYLIKTRGQQVTLSCSPISGHRSVSWYQQTPGQGLQFLFEYFSETQRNKGNFPGRFSGRQFSNSRSEMNVSTLELGDSALYLCASSSTGSGANVLTFGAGSRLTVL.

The CDR3 region has the DNA TGTGCCATCAGTGAGTCGGCCAATCAGCCCCAGCATTTT. It specifies CAISESANQPQHF. The chain combines TRBV10-3 with TRBJ1-5; D is undetermined. Germline values: CDR1 ENHRY, CDR2 SYGVKD. This CDR3 spans 13 amino acids. Trimming cost V 0 bases and J 3 bases, with 3 bases left between them.

This rearrangement joins TRBV29-1 to TRBJ2-5; the D is unclear. Trimming removed 3 bases at V and 5 bases at J, with 10 bases between. The germline gives CDR1 SQVTM, CDR2 ANQGSEA. The CDR3 loop spans 12 amino acids. The chain's CDR3 is CSVDPTTETQYF. The CDR3 nucleotides are TGCAGCGTTGATCCTACGACGGAGACCCAGTACTTC.

As concerns this clonotype: A junction boundary mismatches the germline segment, possibly from a read error. The chain employs TRBV7-3 and TRBJ2-5; D call uncertain. In germline, CDR1 is SGHTA, CDR2 FQGTGA. The CDR3 is 14 residues long. The DNA for the CDR3 is TGCGCCAGCAGCGTTCAAGTGGATCAAGAGACCCAGTACTTC. The encoded protein is CASSVQVDQETQYF.

The chain couples TRBV27 to TRBJ2-3; 7 bases agree with TRBD2. Germline CDR1 reads MNHEY; CDR2 reads SMNVEV (reference sequence). J was trimmed by 1 base and V by 8 bases; bases with no gene match: 9. The CDR3 extends over 15 amino acids. CDR3 in amino acids: CASGGGLSRTDTQYF. The CDR3 DNA follows: TGTGCCAGCGGGGGGGGACTGTCGCGCACAGATACGCAGTATTTT.

This chain uses TRBV7-2 with TRBJ2-1, with D perhaps matching TRBD1 (7 bases). CDR3 length: 16 amino acids. With 5 bases removed from V and 4 bases from J, the gap between germline ends came to 18 bases. Germline CDR1 is SGHTA and CDR2 is FQGNSA. CDR3 amino acids: CASSLSSAGGYNEQFF. The CDR3 DNA sequence: TGTGCCAGCAGCCTTTCATCCGCAGGGGGGTACAATGAGCAGTTCTTC.

The chain joins TRBV9 to TRBJ1-2; tentative D call: TRBD1 (6 bases). The V gene's germline CDR1 is SGDLS and CDR2 YYNGEE. V gave up 3 bases and J gave up 2 bases, with 14 bases separating them. The CDR3 runs 15 residues. CDR3 DNA: TGTGCCAGCAGCGCATGGGGGGACACCAACTATGGCTACACCTTC. Protein product: CASSAWGDTNYGYTF.